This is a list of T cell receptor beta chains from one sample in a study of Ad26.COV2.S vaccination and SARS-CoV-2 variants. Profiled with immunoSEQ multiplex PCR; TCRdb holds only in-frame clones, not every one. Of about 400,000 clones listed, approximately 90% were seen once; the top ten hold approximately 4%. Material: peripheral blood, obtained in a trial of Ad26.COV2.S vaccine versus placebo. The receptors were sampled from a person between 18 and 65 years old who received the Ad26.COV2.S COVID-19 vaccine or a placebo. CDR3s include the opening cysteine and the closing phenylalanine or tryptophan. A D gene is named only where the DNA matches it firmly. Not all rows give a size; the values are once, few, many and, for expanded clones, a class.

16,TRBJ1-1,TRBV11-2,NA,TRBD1,TGTGCCAGCAGCTTAGGGTCTCAGGGGGAAACTACTGAAGCTTTCTTT,CASSLGSQGETTEAFF
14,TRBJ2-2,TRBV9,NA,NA,TGTGCCAGCAGCGTAGTGGAGGTCACCGGGGAGCTGTTTTTT,CASSVVEVTGELFF
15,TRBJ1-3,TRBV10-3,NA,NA,TGTGCCATCAGTGATCCCTGGGGCGCACGGGACACCATATATTTT,CAISDPWGARDTIYF
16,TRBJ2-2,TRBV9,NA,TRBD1,TGTGCCAGCAGCGCGCAAGACAGGGCTCTCACCGGGGAGCTGTTTTTT,CASSAQDRALTGELFF
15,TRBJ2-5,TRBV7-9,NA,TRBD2,TGTGCCAGCAGCCCTACTAGCGGGGAGCGGGAGACCCAGTACTTC,CASSPTSGERETQYF
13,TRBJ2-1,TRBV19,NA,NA,TGTGCCAGTAGCCCGGACAGCGGTGAAAAGCAGTTCTTC,CASSPDSGEKQFF
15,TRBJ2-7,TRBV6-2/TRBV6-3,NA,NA,TGTGCCAGCAGTTACCGCGGATCCTTCTCCTACGAGCAGTACTTC,CASSYRGSFSYEQYF
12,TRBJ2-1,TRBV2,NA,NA,TGTGCCATTCATAGGGGCTACAATGAGCAGTTCTTC,CAIHRGYNEQFF
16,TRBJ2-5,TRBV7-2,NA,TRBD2,TGTGCCAGCAGCCTCCCAGCGGGGGGAGTCTGGGAGACCCAGTACTTC,CASSLPAGGVWETQYF
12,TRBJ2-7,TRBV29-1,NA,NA,TGCAGCGTTGAAGATCGCAATTACGAGCAGTACTTC,CSVEDRNYEQYF
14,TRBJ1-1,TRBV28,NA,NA,TGTGCCAGCAGTTTTCTGGGGGCGGATACTGAAGCTTTCTTT,CASSFLGADTEAFF
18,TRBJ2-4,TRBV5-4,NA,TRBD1,TGTGCCAGCAGCTCCGGCCCACGAAACAGGGGGCGCCAAAACATTCAGTACTTC,CASSSGPRNRGRQNIQYF
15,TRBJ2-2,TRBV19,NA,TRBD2,TGTGCCAGTAAATATCGGCGGGGGGCCACCGGGGAGCTGTTTTTT,CASKYRRGATGELFF
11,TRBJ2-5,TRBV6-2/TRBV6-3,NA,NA,TGTGCCAGCAGCCCACGGGAGACCCAGTACTTC,CASSPRETQYF
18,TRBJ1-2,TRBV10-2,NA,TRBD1,TGCGCCAGCAGTGAGTCGAGACAGGGCCCCTTCCGGATCTATGGCTACACCTTC,CASSESRQGPFRIYGYTF
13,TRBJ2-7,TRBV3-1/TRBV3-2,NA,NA,TGTGCCAGCAGCCAAGAGGGTGCCTACGAGCAGTACTTC,CASSQEGAYEQYF
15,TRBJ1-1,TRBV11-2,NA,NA,TGTGCCAGCAGCCCTCACCCACAAAAGAACACTGAAGCTTTCTTT,CASSPHPQKNTEAFF
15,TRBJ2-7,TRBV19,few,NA,TGTGCCAGTAGTATGAGGTCCTGGGCCTCCTACGAGCAGTACTTC,CASSMRSWASYEQYF
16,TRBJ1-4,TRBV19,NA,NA,TGTGCCAGTAGTCCACCGCATGACAGGAGGAATGAAAAACTGTTTTTT,CASSPPHDRRNEKLFF
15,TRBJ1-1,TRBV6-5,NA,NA,TGTGCCAGCAGATTCAGGGTACTAGGGAACACTGAAGCTTTCTTT,CASRFRVLGNTEAFF
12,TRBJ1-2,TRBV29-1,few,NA,TGCAGCGTTTTTGGTTGGGACTATGGCTACACCTTC,CSVFGWDYGYTF
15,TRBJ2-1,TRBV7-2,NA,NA,TGTGCCAGCAGCTTAATCGGGGGGCCCTACAATGAGCAGTTCTTC,CASSLIGGPYNEQFF
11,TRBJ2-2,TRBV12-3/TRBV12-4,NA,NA,TGTGCCAGCAGTTTTACCGGGGAGCTGTTTTTT,CASSFTGELFF
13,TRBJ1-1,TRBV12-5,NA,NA,TGTGCTAGTGGTTTGGGCTGGAACACTGAAGCTTTCTTT,CASGLGWNTEAFF
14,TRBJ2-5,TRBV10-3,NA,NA,TGTGCCATCAGTGAATCAGCCAACCAAGAGACCCAGTACTTC,CAISESANQETQYF
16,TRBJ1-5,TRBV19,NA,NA,TGTGCCAGTAGTATTTTGGGCCCCAGTAGCAATCAGCCCCAGCATTTT,CASSILGPSSNQPQHF
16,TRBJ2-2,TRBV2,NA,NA,TGTGCCAGCAGTGAACGACTAGTAACGAACACCGGGGAGCTGTTTTTT,CASSERLVTNTGELFF
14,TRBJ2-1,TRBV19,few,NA,TGTGCCAGTAGTACGGGGGGCCTCAACAATGAGCAGTTCTTC,CASSTGGLNNEQFF
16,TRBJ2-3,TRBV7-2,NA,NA,TGTGCCAGCAGCTTAGTTAGGGGACGCAGGTTGGATACGCAGTATTTT,CASSLVRGRRLDTQYF
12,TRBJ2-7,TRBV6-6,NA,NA,TGTGCCAGCAGTGACAGAGCCTACGAGCAGTACTTC,CASSDRAYEQYF
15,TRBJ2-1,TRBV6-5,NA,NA,TGTGCCAGCAGTTACGTAGGGACCGGATACAATGAGCAGTTCTTC,CASSYVGTGYNEQFF
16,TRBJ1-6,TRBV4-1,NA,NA,TGCGCCAGCAGCCAAGGACAGGAGTCTTTAAATTCACCCCTCCACTTT,CASSQGQESLNSPLHF
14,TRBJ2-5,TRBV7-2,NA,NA,TGTGCCAGCAGCTCTCCCCCCAGCGAAGAGACCCAGTACTTC,CASSSPPSEETQYF
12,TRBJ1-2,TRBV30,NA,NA,TGTGCCTGGACAGGGGACCACTATGGCTACACCTTC,CAWTGDHYGYTF
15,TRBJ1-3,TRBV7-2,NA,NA,TGTGCCAGCAGCTTAGCAGTAGGGGCTGGAAACACCATATATTTT,CASSLAVGAGNTIYF
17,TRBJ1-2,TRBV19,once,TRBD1,TGTGCCAGTAGTTCCCGGGACAGGGGTCCTCTGGACTATGGCTACACCTTC,CASSSRDRGPLDYGYTF
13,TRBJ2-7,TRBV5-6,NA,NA,TGTGCCAGCAGCTTTGGGGCAGACTACGAGCAGTACTTC,CASSFGADYEQYF
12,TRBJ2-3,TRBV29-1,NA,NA,TGCAGCGTTGACCACGACGCAGATACGCAGTATTTT,CSVDHDADTQYF
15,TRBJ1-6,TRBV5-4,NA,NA,TGTGCCAGCACCCCTGGACCCTCAGCGAATTCACCCCTCCACTTT,CASTPGPSANSPLHF
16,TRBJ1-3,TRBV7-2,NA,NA,TGTGCCAGCAGCTTGGGCAGGTCTAGCTCTGGAAACACCATATATTTT,CASSLGRSSSGNTIYF
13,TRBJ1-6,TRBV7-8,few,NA,TGTGCCAGCAGCTTAACCTATAATTCACCCCTCCACTTT,CASSLTYNSPLHF
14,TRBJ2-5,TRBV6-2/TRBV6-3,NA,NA,TGTGCCAGCAGTTACCGGGCAGAGAAAGAGACCCAGTACTTC,CASSYRAEKETQYF
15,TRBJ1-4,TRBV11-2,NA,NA,TGTGCCAGCAGCCCACCTGGCGGTCAAGGGGAAAAACTGTTTTTT,CASSPPGGQGEKLFF
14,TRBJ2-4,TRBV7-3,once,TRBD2,TGTGCCAGCAGCTTGTCAGGACTAGCAGGCATTCAGTACTTC,CASSLSGLAGIQYF
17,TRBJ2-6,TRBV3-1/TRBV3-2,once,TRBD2,TGTGCCAGCAGCCAAGAAGCTAGCGGGGGGCTCCCCCCCGTCCTGACTTTC,CASSQEASGGLPPVLTF
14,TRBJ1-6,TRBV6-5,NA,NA,TGTGCCAGCAGCAGGCAGAACCTGAATTCACCCCTCCACTTT,CASSRQNLNSPLHF
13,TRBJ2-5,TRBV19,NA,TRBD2,TGTGCCAGTAGTATCGGACTAGCCGGGACCCAGTACTTC,CASSIGLAGTQYF
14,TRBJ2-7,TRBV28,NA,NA,TGTGCCAGCAAATGGACCCAGGGACCGAACGAGCAGTACTTC,CASKWTQGPNEQYF
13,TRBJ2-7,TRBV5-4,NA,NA,TGTGCCAGCAGCTTCGGCATTTCCTACGAGCAGTACTTC,CASSFGISYEQYF